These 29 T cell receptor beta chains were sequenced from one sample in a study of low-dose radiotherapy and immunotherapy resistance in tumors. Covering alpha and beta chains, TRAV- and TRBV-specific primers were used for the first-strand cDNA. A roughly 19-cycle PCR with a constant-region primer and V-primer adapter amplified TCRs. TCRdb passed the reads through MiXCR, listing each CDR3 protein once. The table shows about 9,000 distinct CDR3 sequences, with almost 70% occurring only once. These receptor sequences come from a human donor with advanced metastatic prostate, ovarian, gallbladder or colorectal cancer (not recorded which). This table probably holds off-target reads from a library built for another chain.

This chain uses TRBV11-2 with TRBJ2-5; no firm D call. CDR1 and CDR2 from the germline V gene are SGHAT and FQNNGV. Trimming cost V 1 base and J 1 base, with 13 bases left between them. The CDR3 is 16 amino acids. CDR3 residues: CASSLGNSVAQETQYF. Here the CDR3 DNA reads TGTGCCAGCAGCTTAGGAAACTCGGTCGCCCAAGAGACCCAGTACTTC.

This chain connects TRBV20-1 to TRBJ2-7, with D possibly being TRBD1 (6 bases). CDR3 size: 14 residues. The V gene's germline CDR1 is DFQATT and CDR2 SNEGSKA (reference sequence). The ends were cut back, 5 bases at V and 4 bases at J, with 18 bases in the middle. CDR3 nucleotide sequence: TGCAGTGCTCGAGGGGCCAGGGGACCTTACGAGCAGTACTTC. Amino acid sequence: CSARGARGPYEQYF.

The CDR3 bases are TGCGCCAGCAGCTTGGCAGGAACCTACGAGCAGTACTTC. This translates into CASSLAGTYEQYF. V and J are TRBV5-1 and TRBJ2-7, with D unclear. V shed 0 bases and J shed 2 bases, with 6 bases lying between them. In germline, CDR1 is SGHRS, CDR2 YFSETQ. The CDR3 loop spans 13 amino acids. The full variable domain, its missing parts supplied by reference TRBV5-1 and TRBJ2-7, is KAGVTQTPRYLIKTRGQQVTLSCSPISGHRSVSWYQQTPGQGLQFLFEYFSETQRNKGNFPGRFSGRQFSNSRSEMNVSTLELGDSALYLCASSLAGTYEQYFGPGTRLTVT.

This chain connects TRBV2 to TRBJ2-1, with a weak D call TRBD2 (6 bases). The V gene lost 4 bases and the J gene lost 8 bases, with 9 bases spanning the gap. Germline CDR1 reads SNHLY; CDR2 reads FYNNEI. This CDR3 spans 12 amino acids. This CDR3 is CASSVGGDEQFF. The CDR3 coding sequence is TGTGCCAGCAGTGTAGGAGGGGATGAGCAGTTCTTC.

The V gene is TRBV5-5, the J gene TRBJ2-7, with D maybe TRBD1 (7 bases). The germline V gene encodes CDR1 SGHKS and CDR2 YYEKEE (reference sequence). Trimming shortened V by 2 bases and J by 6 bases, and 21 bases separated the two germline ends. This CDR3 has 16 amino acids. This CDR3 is CASSFRGDPSPTEQYF. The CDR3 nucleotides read TGTGCCAGCAGCTTCAGGGGGGACCCTTCGCCTACCGAGCAGTACTTC.

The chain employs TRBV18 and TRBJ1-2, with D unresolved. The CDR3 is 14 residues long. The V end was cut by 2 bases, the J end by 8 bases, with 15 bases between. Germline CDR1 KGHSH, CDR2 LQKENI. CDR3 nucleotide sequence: TGTGCCAGCTCACCAAGCGACGAGGGTCGCGGCTACACCTTC. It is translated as CASSPSDEGRGYTF.

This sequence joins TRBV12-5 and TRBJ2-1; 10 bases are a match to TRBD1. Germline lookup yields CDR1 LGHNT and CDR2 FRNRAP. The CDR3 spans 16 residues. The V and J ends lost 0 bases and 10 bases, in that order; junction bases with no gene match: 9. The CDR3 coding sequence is TGTGCTAGTGGTTTGGTAACCGGGACAGGGGCGTTCGAGCAGTTCTTC. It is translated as CASGLVTGTGAFEQFF. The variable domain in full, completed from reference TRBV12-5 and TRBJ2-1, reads DARVTQTPRHKVTEMGQEVTMRCQPILGHNTVFWYRQTMMQGLELLAYFRNRAPLDDSGMPKDRFSAEMPDATLATLKIQPSEPRDSAVYFCASGLVTGTGAFEQFFGPGTRLTVL.

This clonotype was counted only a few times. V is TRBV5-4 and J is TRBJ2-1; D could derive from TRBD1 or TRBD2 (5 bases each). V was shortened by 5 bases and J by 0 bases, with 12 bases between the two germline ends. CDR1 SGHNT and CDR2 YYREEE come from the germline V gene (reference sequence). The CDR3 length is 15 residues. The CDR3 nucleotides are TGTGCCAGCAGACCGAGGGGATCCTCCTACAATGAGCAGTTCTTC. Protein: CASRPRGSSYNEQFF.

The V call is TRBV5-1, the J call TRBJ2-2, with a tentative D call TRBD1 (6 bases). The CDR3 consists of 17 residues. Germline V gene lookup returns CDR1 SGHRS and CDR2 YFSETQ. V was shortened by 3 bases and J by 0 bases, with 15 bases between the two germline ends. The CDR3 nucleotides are TGCGCCAGCAGCTCCGACACCCGGACAGCGAACACCGGGGAGCTGTTTTTT. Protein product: CASSSDTRTANTGELFF.

The CDR3 region is CAWSVTGDTGETQYF. The CDR3 DNA reads as TGTGCCTGGAGTGTAACGGGGGACACAGGGGAGACCCAGTACTTC. V gene TRBV30 combines with J gene TRBJ2-5, with D perhaps being TRBD1 or TRBD2 (6 bases each). Trimming pared 0 bases from V and 5 bases from J, leaving 16 bases between. This CDR3 spans 15 amino acids. Per the germline V gene, CDR1 is GTSNPN and CDR2 is SVGIG (reference sequence).

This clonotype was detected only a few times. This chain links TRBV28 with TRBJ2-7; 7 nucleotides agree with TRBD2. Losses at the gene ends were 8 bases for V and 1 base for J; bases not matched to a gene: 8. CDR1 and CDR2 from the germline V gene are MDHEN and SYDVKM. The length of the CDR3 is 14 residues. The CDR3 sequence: CASLSGSFSYEQYF. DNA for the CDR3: TGTGCCAGCCTTAGCGGGTCCTTTTCCTACGAGCAGTACTTC.

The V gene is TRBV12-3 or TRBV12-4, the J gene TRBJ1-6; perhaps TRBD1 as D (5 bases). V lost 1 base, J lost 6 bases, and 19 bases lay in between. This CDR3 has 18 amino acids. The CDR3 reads CASSLEGAPNNPNSPLHF. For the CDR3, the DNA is TGTGCCAGCAGTTTAGAAGGGGCACCCAATAACCCTAATTCACCCCTCCACTTT.

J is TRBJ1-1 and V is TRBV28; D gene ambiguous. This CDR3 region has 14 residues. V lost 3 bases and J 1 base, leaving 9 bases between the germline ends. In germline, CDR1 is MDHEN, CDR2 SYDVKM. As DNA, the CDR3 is TGTGCCAGCAGTTTGTCCTGGGGGAACACTGAAGCTTTCTTT. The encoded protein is CASSLSWGNTEAFF. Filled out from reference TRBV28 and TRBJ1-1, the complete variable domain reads DVKVTQSSRYLVKRTGEKVFLECVQDMDHENMFWYRQDPGLGLRLIYFSYDVKMKEKGDIPEGYSVSREKKERFSLILESASTNQTSMYLCASSLSWGNTEAFFGQGTRLTVV.

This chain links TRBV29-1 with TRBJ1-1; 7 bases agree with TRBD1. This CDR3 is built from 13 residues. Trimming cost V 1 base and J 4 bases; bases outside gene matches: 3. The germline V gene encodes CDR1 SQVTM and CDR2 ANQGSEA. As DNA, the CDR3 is TGCAGCGTTGAAGTTGCAGGGGGCACTGAAGCTTTCTTT. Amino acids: CSVEVAGGTEAFF.

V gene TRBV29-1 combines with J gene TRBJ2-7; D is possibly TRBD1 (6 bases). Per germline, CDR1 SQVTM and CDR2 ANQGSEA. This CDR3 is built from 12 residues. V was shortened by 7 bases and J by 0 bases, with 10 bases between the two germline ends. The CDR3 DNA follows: TGCAGCGCAGGACAGACCTCCTACGAGCAGTACTTC. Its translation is CSAGQTSYEQYF.

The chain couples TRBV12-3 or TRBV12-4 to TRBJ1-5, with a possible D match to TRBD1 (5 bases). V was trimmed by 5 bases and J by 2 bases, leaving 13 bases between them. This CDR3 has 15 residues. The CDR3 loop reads CASSPGGGGNQPQHF. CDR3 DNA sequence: TGTGCCAGCAGTCCCGGGGGGGGAGGCAATCAGCCCCAGCATTTT.

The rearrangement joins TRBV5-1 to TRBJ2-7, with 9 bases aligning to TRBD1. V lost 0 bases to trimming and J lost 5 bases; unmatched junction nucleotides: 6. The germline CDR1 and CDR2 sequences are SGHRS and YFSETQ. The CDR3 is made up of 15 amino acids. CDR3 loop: CASSLGQGVGNEQYF. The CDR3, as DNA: TGCGCCAGCAGCTTGGGACAGGGGGTCGGTAACGAGCAGTACTTC.

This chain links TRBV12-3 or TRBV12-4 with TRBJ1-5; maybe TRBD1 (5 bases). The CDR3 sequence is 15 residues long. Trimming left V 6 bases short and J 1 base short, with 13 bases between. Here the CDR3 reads CASSGDGRSNQPQHF. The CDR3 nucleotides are TGTGCCAGCAGCGGGGACGGGAGGAGCAATCAGCCCCAGCATTTT.

The CDR3 protein is CSASGLAGPPYEQYF. In DNA form, the CDR3 reads TGCAGTGCCTCAGGCCTAGCGGGCCCCCCCTACGAGCAGTACTTC. J is TRBJ2-7 and V is TRBV20-1, with 8 bases lining up with TRBD2. The CDR3 totals 15 residues. Germline V CDR1 and CDR2: DFQATT, SNEGSKA (reference sequence). With 6 bases clipped from V and 2 bases from J, the junction kept 12 bases outside the gene matches.

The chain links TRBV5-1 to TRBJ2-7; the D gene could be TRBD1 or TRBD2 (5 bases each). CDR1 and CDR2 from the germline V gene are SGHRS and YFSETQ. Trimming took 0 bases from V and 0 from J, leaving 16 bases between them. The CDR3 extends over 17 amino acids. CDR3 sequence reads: CASSLGPLGRNSYEQYF. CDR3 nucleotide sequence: TGCGCCAGCAGCTTGGGACCTTTGGGACGGAACTCCTACGAGCAGTACTTC.

CDR3 DNA: TGTGCCAGCTCCGGGGTCTCCTACAATGAGCAGTTCTTC. Translating gives CASSGVSYNEQFF. The V and J genes are TRBV18 and TRBJ2-1, with D possibly matching TRBD2 (5 bases). The V end was cut by 6 bases, the J end by 0 bases, with 6 bases between. CDR3 length equals 13 residues. Germline assignment: CDR1 KGHSH and CDR2 LQKENI.

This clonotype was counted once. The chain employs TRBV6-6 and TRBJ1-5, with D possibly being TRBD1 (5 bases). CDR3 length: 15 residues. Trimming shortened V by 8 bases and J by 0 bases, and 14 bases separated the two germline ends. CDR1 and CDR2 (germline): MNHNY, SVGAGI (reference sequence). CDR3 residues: CASASDSNSNQPQHF. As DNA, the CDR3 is TGTGCCAGCGCCTCTGACAGTAATAGCAATCAGCCCCAGCATTTT.

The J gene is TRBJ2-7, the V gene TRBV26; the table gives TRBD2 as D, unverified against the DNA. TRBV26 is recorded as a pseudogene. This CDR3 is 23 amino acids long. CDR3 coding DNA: TGTGCCAGCAGTTTCCCCGGGGATGGGCTGGGACTAGCGGGAGGACCAAGCTCCTACGAGCAGTACTTC. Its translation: CASSFPGDGLGLAGGPSSYEQYF.

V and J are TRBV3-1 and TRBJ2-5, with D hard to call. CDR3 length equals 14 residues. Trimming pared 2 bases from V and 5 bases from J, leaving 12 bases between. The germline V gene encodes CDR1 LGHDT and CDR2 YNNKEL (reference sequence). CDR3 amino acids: CASSQLAVAETQYF. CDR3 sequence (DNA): TGTGCCAGCAGCCAATTAGCAGTTGCGGAGACCCAGTACTTC.

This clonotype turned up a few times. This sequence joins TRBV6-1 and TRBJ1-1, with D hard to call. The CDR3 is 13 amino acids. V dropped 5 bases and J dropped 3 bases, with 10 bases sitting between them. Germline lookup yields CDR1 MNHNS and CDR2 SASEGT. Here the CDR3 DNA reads TGTGCCAGCAGTCGTCTATTAGACACTGAAGCTTTCTTT. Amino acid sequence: CASSRLLDTEAFF.

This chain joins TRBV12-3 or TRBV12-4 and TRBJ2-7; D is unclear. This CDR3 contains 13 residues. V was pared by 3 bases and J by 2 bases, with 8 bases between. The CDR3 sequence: CASSFDGTYEQYF. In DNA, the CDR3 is TGTGCCAGCAGTTTCGACGGTACCTACGAGCAGTACTTC.

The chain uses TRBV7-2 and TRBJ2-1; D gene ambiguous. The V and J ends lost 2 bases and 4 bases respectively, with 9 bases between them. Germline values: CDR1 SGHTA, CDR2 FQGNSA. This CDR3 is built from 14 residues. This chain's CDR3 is CASSLREHYNEQFF. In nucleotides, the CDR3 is TGTGCCAGCAGCTTAAGGGAACATTACAATGAGCAGTTCTTC.

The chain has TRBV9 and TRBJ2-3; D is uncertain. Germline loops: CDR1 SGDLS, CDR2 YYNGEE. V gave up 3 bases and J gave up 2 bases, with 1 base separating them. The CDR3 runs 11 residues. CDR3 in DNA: TGTGCCAGCAGCGCCACAGATACGCAGTATTTT. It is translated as CASSATDTQYF.

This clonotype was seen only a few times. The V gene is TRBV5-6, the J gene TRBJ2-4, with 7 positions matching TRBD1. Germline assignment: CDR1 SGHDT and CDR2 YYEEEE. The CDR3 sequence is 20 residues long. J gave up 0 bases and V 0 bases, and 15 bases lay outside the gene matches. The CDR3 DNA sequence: TGTGCCAGCAGCTTGGCCCTCCCGGGCCCGGGACAGCTAGCCAAAAACATTCAGTACTTC. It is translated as CASSLALPGPGQLAKNIQYF.